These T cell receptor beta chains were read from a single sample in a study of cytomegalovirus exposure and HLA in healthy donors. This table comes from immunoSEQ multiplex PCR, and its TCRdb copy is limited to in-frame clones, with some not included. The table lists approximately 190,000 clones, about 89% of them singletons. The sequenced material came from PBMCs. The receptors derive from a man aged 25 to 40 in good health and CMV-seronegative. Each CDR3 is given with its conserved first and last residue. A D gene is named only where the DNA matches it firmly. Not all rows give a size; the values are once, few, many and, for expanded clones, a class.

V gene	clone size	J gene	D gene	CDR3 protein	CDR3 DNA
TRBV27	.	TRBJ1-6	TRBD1	CASRRKWGQENSPLHF	TGTGCCAGCAGGAGAAAGTGGGGACAGGAGAATTCACCCCTCCACTTT
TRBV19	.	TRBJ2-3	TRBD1	CASSFLDSRTGGLTDTQYF	TGTGCCAGTAGCTTCCTAGACTCCCGGACAGGGGGCTTGACAGATACGCAGTATTTT
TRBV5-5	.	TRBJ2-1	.	CASSLQTGTSAFF	TGTGCCAGCAGCTTACAAACCGGGACTTCGGCGTTCTTC
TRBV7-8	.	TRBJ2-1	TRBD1	CASSGTGYSKPSYNEQFF	TGTGCCAGCAGTGGGACAGGGTATTCAAAACCCTCCTACAATGAGCAGTTCTTC
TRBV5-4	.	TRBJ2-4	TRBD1	CASSTARTGVGAKNIQYF	TGTGCCAGCAGCACAGCGCGAACAGGGGTCGGGGCCAAAAACATTCAGTACTTC
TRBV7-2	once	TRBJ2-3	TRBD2	CASSSRLAGGLADTQYF	TGTGCCAGCAGCTCCCGACTAGCGGGAGGTCTGGCAGATACGCAGTATTTT
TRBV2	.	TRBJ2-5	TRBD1	CASSFGDRVSQETQYF	TGTGCCAGTTCCTTTGGGGACAGGGTGAGCCAAGAGACCCAGTACTTC
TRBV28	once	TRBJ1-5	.	CASSLDSVRNQPQHF	TGTGCCAGCAGCCTAGACAGCGTTCGCAATCAGCCCCAGCATTTT
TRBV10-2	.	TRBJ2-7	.	CATRARGTFYEQYF	TGCGCCACACGGGCGCGGGGAACCTTCTACGAGCAGTACTTC
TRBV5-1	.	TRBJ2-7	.	CASSLGQFTTYEQYF	TGCGCCAGCAGCTTGGGACAGTTTACTACCTACGAGCAGTACTTC
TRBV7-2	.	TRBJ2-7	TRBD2	CASSKGTSVSYEQYF	TGTGCCAGCAGCAAAGGGACTAGCGTGTCCTACGAGCAGTACTTC
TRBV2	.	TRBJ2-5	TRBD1	CASRGTGVVQETQYF	TGTGCCAGCCGCGGGACAGGGGTTGTTCAAGAGACCCAGTACTTC
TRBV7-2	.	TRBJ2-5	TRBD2	CASSQGLAEETQYF	TGTGCCAGCAGCCAGGGACTAGCGGAAGAGACCCAGTACTTC
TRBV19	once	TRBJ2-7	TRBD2	CASSPGTSGRERREQYF	TGTGCCAGTAGTCCGGGGACTAGCGGGAGGGAAAGACGCGAGCAGTACTTC
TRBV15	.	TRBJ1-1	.	CATFPRRQLGTEAFF	TGTGCCACCTTCCCCAGGAGGCAGCTTGGCACTGAAGCTTTCTTT
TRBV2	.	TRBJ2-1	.	CASSGTRNEQFF	TGTGCCAGCTCCGGGACTCGGAATGAGCAGTTCTTC
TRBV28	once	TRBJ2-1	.	CASSDSNEQFF	TGTGCCAGCAGTGACAGCAATGAGCAGTTCTTC
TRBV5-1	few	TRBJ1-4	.	CASSLSDGDMPVEKLFF	TGCGCCAGCAGCTTGTCCGACGGGGATATGCCAGTAGAAAAACTGTTTTTT
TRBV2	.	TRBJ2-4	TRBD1	CASLEDRASKNIQYF	TGTGCCAGCCTGGAGGACAGGGCTAGCAAAAACATTCAGTACTTC
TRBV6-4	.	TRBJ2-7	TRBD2	CASSLLAGGSYEQYF	TGTGCCAGCAGCCTGCTAGCGGGAGGTTCCTACGAGCAGTACTTC
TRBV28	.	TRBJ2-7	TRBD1	CASSSRDRRDEQYF	TGTGCCAGCAGTTCCCGGGACAGGAGAGACGAGCAGTACTTC
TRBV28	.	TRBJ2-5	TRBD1	CASSTRTGGGETQYF	TGTGCCAGCAGTACCAGGACAGGGGGAGGAGAGACCCAGTACTTC
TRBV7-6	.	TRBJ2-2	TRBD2	CASSLILGRASGGAGELFF	TGTGCCAGCAGCTTAATCCTGGGCCGGGCTAGCGGGGGGGCCGGGGAGCTGTTTTTT
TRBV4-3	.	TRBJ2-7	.	CASSQEREQSYEQYF	TGCGCCAGCAGCCAGGAACGGGAACAATCCTACGAGCAGTACTTC
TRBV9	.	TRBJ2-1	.	CASSVGGSAGSYNEQFF	TGTGCCAGCAGCGTAGGTGGGAGCGCAGGCTCCTACAATGAGCAGTTCTTC
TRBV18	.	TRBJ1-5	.	CASTDRSNQPQHF	TGTGCCAGCACAGACCGTAGCAATCAGCCCCAGCATTTT
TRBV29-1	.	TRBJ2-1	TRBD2	CSVRPSGGVGNEQFF	TGCAGCGTTCGTCCTAGCGGGGGGGTTGGGAATGAGCAGTTCTTC
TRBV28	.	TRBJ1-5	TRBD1	CASSSTGSGNQPQHF	TGTGCCAGCAGTTCGACAGGGAGTGGCAATCAGCCCCAGCATTTT
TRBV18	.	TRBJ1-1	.	CASSSRQIEAFF	TGTGCCAGCTCATCTAGACAGATTGAAGCTTTCTTT
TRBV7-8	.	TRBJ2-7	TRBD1	CASSLAGGDRGNF	TGTGCCAGCAGCTTAGCGGGGGGGGACAGGGGGAACTTC
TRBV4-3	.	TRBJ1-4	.	CASSQEGRARGNEKLFF	TGCGCCAGCAGCCAAGAAGGCAGGGCCAGGGGTAATGAAAAACTGTTTTTT
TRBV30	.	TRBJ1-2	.	CAWRTPGQRSGYTF	TGTGCCTGGAGGACTCCGGGACAAAGGAGCGGCTACACCTTC
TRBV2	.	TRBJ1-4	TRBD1	CASSVRDRDEKLFF	TGTGCCAGCAGTGTGAGGGACAGGGATGAAAAACTGTTTTTT
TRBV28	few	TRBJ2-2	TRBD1	CASSRPAGGGTGELFF	TGTGCCAGCAGTCGTCCAGCAGGGGGCGGGACCGGGGAGCTGTTTTTT
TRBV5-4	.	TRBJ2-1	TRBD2	CASSFTSGRAYNEQFF	TGTGCCAGCAGCTTTACTAGCGGGAGGGCCTACAATGAGCAGTTCTTC
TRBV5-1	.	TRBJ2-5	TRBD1	CASSGQGRQETQYF	TGCGCCAGCAGCGGACAGGGGAGGCAGGAGACCCAGTACTTC
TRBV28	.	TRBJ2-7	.	CASGPLGSGYEQYF	TGTGCCAGCGGGCCACTCGGGAGTGGCTACGAGCAGTACTTC
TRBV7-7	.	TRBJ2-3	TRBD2	CALGGASTDTQYF	TGTGCCCTCGGGGGGGCGAGCACAGATACGCAGTATTTT
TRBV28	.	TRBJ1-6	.	CASSPQGYNSPLHF	TGTGCCAGCAGCCCACAGGGTTATAATTCACCCCTCCACTTT
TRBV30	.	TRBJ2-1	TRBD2	CAWSGSTGRANEQFF	TGTGCCTGGAGTGGGTCGACCGGGAGGGCCAATGAGCAGTTCTTC
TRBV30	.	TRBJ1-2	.	CAWVVGSGYTF	TGTGCCTGGGTCGTTGGGAGTGGCTACACCTTC
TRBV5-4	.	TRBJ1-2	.	CASSLVESRFSYGYTF	TGTGCCAGCAGCTTGGTAGAGTCACGCTTTTCCTATGGCTACACCTTC
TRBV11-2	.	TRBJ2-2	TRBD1	CASSFGAGQGRMWELFF	TGTGCCAGCAGCTTCGGTGCGGGACAGGGCAGGATGTGGGAGCTGTTTTTT
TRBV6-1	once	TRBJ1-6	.	CASSDGVSYNSPLHF	TGTGCCAGCAGCGACGGGGTATCCTATAATTCACCCCTCCACTTT
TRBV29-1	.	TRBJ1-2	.	CSVDDQGQVYGYTF	TGCAGCGTTGACGACCAGGGGCAGGTCTATGGCTACACCTTC
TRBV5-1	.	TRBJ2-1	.	CASSGRTDYNEQFF	TGCGCCAGCAGCGGAAGGACAGACTACAATGAGCAGTTCTTC
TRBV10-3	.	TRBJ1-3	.	CAITDEGNTIYF	TGTGCCATCACCGATGAGGGAAACACCATATATTTT
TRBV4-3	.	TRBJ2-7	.	CASSQDWRQPAYEQYF	TGCGCCAGCAGCCAAGATTGGCGACAACCGGCCTACGAGCAGTACTTC
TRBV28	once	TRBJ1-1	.	CASSTPGGGRTEAFF	TGTGCCAGCAGTACCCCCGGGGGGGGGCGAACTGAAGCTTTCTTT
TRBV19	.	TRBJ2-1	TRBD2	CASSFAGGLNEQFF	TGTGCCAGTAGTTTCGCGGGGGGACTCAATGAGCAGTTCTTC
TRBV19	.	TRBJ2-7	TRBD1	CASSMGGTGGSEQYF	TGTGCCAGTAGTATGGGAGGGACAGGGGGCTCCGAGCAGTACTTC
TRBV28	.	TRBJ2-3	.	CASSLRQGTDTQYF	TGTGCCAGCAGTTTACGGCAGGGCACAGATACGCAGTATTTT
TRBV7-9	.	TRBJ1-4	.	CASSSTGYNEKLFF	TGTGCCAGCAGCTCCACAGGGTATAATGAAAAACTGTTTTTT
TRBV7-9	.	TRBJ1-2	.	CASSWAGASGYTF	TGTGCCAGCAGCTGGGCAGGGGCGTCAGGCTACACCTTC
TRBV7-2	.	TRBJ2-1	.	CASSPGIELYNEQFF	TGTGCCAGCAGCCCAGGGATAGAGCTCTACAATGAGCAGTTCTTC
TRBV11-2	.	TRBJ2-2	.	CASSLDRSQGNTGELFF	TGTGCCAGCAGCTTAGATCGGAGTCAGGGAAACACCGGGGAGCTGTTTTTT
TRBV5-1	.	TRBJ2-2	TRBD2	CASSLAAGGATNTGELFF	TGCGCCAGCAGCTTGGCCGCGGGGGGCGCGACGAACACCGGGGAGCTGTTTTTT